This is a list of T cell receptor beta chains from one sample in a study of blood T cell repertoires in COVID-19. Some clones are missing from TCRdb's copy, which holds only in-frame ones; the method was immunoSEQ multiplex PCR. The data show about 150,000 clones, about four fifths seen once. The sample was peripheral blood. These receptors all stem from a human donor with acute or convalescent COVID-19. The donor label of this sample is uncertain. Each CDR3 is given with its conserved first and last residue. The D gene is left open where the match is weak. The size entry is marked missing in some rows and otherwise reads once, few, many or a size class.

D	V	size	J	DNA	CDR3
TRBD2	TRBV6-1	.	TRBJ2-5	TGTGCCAGCAGTGATCCCCAGCGGGGGGCTACCCTCGGGACCCAGTACTTC	CASSDPQRGATLGTQYF
.	TRBV9	.	TRBJ1-1	TGTGCCAGCAGCGTCCACGGGGGCACTGAAGCTTTCTTT	CASSVHGGTEAFF
TRBD2	TRBV7-9	.	TRBJ2-1	TGTGCCAGCAGACCTACTAGCGGGGGCACCTACAATGAGCAGTTCTTC	CASRPTSGGTYNEQFF
.	TRBV12-5	few	TRBJ1-1	TGTGCTAGTGGAGACCAGGCGGGTGAAGCTTTCTTT	CASGDQAGEAFF
.	TRBV10-2	.	TRBJ2-7	TGCGCCAGCAGTGAATACCGGACATCCAGCTCCACCGAGCAGTACTTC	CASSEYRTSSSTEQYF
.	TRBV12-2	.	TRBJ1-2	TGTGCAAGTCGCTACCGACAGGGGGCGAGACGAGGCTACACCTTC	CASRYRQGARRGYTF
.	TRBV6-5	.	TRBJ1-5	TGTGCCAGCAGTAAAATATCGAGCAATCAGCCCCAGCATTTT	CASSKISSNQPQHF
.	TRBV2	.	TRBJ2-7	TGTGCCAGCAGTGGACAGCTCTCCTACGAGCAGTACTTC	CASSGQLSYEQYF
TRBD1	TRBV19	.	TRBJ1-5	TGTGCCAGTAGTGGTGGACAGGGTTATCAGCCCCAGCATTTT	CASSGGQGYQPQHF
TRBD1	TRBV6-4	.	TRBJ2-1	TGTGCCAGCAGCCCACAGGGGGCCCCCTACAATGAGCAGTTCTTC	CASSPQGAPYNEQFF
TRBD1	TRBV6-5	.	TRBJ1-5	TGTGCCACCGGACAGGGTAATCAGCCCCAGCATTTT	CATGQGNQPQHF
TRBD2	TRBV4-1	.	TRBJ2-2	TGCGCCAGCAGCCAGGGCCTAGCGGCGTCCACCGGGGAGCTGTTTTTT	CASSQGLAASTGELFF
.	TRBV7-6	.	TRBJ2-5	TGTGCCAGCAGCCCCTTCGGAGACCCAGTAGGGGCCCAGTACTTC	CASSPFGDPVGAQYF
TRBD2	TRBV2	.	TRBJ2-5	TGTGCCAGTTTGGGGATCAGCGGGGGGGCCTGGGAGACCCAGTACTTC	CASLGISGGAWETQYF
TRBD1	TRBV6-4	.	TRBJ1-2	TGTGCCAGCAGTGACTCGGGACAGGCCAACTATGGCTACACCTTC	CASSDSGQANYGYTF
.	TRBV9	once	TRBJ1-1	TGTGCCAGCAGTGTGGGCAGCATGAACACTGAAGCTTTCTTT	CASSVGSMNTEAFF